These 13 T cell receptor beta chains originate from one sample sequenced in a study of control samples from healthy donors and cancer patients. Assay: immunoSEQ multiplex PCR; the TCRdb copy retains only in-frame clones and omits some. Of fewer than 65,000 clones in the sample, 80% were seen once. The sequenced material came from blood. The source of these receptors is a man between 65 and 79 years old in good health.

The V and J genes are TRBV9 and TRBJ2-2; 7 nucleotides agree with TRBD2. This CDR3 contains 15 residues. Germline loops: CDR1 SGDLS, CDR2 YYNGEE. V shed 5 bases and J 0 bases; nucleotides not matched to a gene: 4. CDR3 region: CASRSGLANTGELFF. DNA of the CDR3: TGTGCCAGCAGATCCGGACTAGCGAACACCGGGGAGCTGTTTTTT.

The chain couples TRBV3-1 (or the pseudogene TRBV3-2) to TRBJ2-1; unclear D gene. CDR1 and CDR2 from the germline V gene are LGHDT and YNNKEL (reference sequence). Trimming left V 0 bases short and J 4 bases short, with 7 bases between. The CDR3 is 14 amino acids. Here the CDR3 DNA reads TGTGCCAGCAGCCAAGATGCCAGGTACAATGAGCAGTTCTTC. Protein product: CASSQDARYNEQFF.

The rearrangement uses TRBV4-2 and TRBJ1-5; D is unclear. The CDR3 spans 16 residues. Per germline, CDR1 LGHNA and CDR2 YNFKEQ. The V end lost 0 bases, the J end lost 6 bases, and 15 bases lay between the germline ends. The CDR3 reads CASSQDPPGVAQPQHF. The CDR3 nucleotides read TGTGCCAGCAGCCAAGATCCGCCCGGGGTCGCTCAGCCCCAGCATTTT.

This clone was counted only a few times. The chain employs TRBV7-9 and TRBJ2-5, with 10 bases fitting TRBD2. The CDR3 totals 16 residues. In germline, CDR1 is SEHNR, CDR2 FQNEAQ (reference sequence). Germline trimming cut 4 bases from V and 5 bases from J; bases unmatched to any gene: 10. This CDR3 reads CASSSPSGRIEETQYF. The CDR3 DNA reads as TGTGCCAGCAGCTCCCCTAGCGGGAGAATAGAGGAGACCCAGTACTTC.

The CDR3 bases are TGTGCCAGTAGTATCATCCCTCGACAGGGAACTAACTATGGCTACACCTTC. Its protein product is CASSIIPRQGTNYGYTF. This chain uses TRBV19 with TRBJ1-2; 7 bases line up with TRBD1. The trim removed 3 bases at V and 0 bases at J, leaving 10 bases unmatched. The germline V gene has CDR1 LNHDA and CDR2 SQIVND (reference sequence). The CDR3 has 17 residues.

The chain uses TRBV7-6 and TRBJ2-7; 7 nucleotides line up with TRBD1. Germline trimming cut 4 bases from V and 12 bases from J; bases unmatched to any gene: 12. CDR3 length: 13 amino acids. The germline V gene encodes CDR1 SGHVS and CDR2 FNYEAQ. The CDR3 sequence: CASSSGGYKGAYF. The CDR3 DNA follows: TGTGCCAGCAGCTCCGGAGGATATAAGGGGGCGTACTTC.

The chain couples TRBV3-1 (or the pseudogene TRBV3-2) to TRBJ2-3, with D possibly matching TRBD2 (5 bases). The CDR3 contains 15 residues. Germline loops: CDR1 LGHDT, CDR2 YNNKEL (reference sequence). The ends were cut back, 1 base at V and 3 bases at J, with 11 bases in the middle. CDR3 loop: CASSQGASRTDTQYF. In DNA form, the CDR3 reads TGTGCCAGCAGCCAAGGGGCTAGCAGGACAGATACGCAGTATTTT.

The CDR3 protein is CASSQGRTSGGKNIQYF. As DNA, the CDR3 is TGTGCCAGCAGCCAAGGTCGGACTAGCGGGGGAAAAAACATTCAGTACTTC. The rearrangement uses TRBV4-2 and TRBJ2-4; TRBD2 matches at 13 bases. In germline, CDR1 is LGHNA, CDR2 YNFKEQ. The CDR3 is 17 amino acids. J gave up 4 bases and V 1 base, and 4 bases lay outside the gene matches.

The genes are TRBV10-3 and TRBJ2-7; 9 bases map to TRBD2. The CDR3 extends over 16 amino acids. V dropped 0 bases and J dropped 6; count of bases not matched to a gene: 9. Germline V gene data show CDR1 as ENHRY and CDR2 as SYGVKD. DNA for the CDR3: TGTGCCATCAGTGAGTCGACGGCGGGAGGGCCAGGCGAGCAGTACTTC. Translation gives CAISESTAGGPGEQYF.

The chain employs TRBV18 and TRBJ2-7; no clear D. The germline V and J ends were trimmed by 0 bases and 1 base, with 4 bases remaining between them. CDR3 length equals 13 residues. Per the germline V gene, CDR1 is KGHSH and CDR2 is LQKENI. The CDR3 nucleotides are TGTGCCAGCTCACCACCCACATCCTACGAGCAGTACTTC. The encoded protein is CASSPPTSYEQYF.

This clone is judged medium-sized. The rearrangement links TRBV6-1 to TRBJ1-1; no clear D gene. Trimming removed 2 bases at V and 3 bases at J, with 4 bases between. Germline lookup yields CDR1 MNHNS and CDR2 SASEGT. The CDR3 runs 12 residues. This chain's CDR3 is CASSETDTEAFF. CDR3 in DNA: TGTGCCAGCAGTGAAACAGACACTGAAGCTTTCTTT.

The chain recombines TRBV6-5 with TRBJ2-1; D is undetermined. CDR1 MNHEY and CDR2 SVGAGI come from the germline V gene. This CDR3 has 11 residues. V was cut by 6 bases and J by 4 bases, with 4 bases left in between. CDR3 sequence (DNA): TGTGCCAGCAGGGCTTACAATGAGCAGTTCTTC. Protein product: CASRAYNEQFF.

This sequence joins TRBV7-2 and TRBJ2-3; D gene ambiguous. The length of the CDR3 is 14 residues. Trimming pared 7 bases from V and 3 bases from J, leaving 14 bases between. Germline CDR1 SGHTA, CDR2 FQGNSA. The CDR3 here is CASNPGRWTDTQYF. The CDR3 DNA reads TGTGCCAGCAACCCCGGTCGGTGGACAGATACGCAGTATTTT.